Below, 11 T cell receptor beta chains from the same sample are listed, as sequenced in a study of cytomegalovirus exposure and HLA in healthy donors. The PCR made use of 60 Vbeta and 13 Jbeta primers. Profiling relied on immunoSEQ multiplex PCR, and the TCRdb table lists in-frame clones only, not all of them. This sample lists about 170,000 clones; its ten largest clones have roughly 1.3%. The sequencing input was PBMCs. The source is an older woman in good health and CMV-seronegative.

For this clone: Other nucleotide sequences in the sample specify the same CDR3. The gene calls are TRBV7-9 and TRBJ1-1; TRBD1 is a possible D gene (6 bases). The germline gives CDR1 SEHNR, CDR2 FQNEAQ (reference sequence). The CDR3 runs to 13 residues. Trimming pared 3 bases from V and 5 bases from J, leaving 10 bases between. CDR3 DNA: TGTGCCAGCAGCTTGGAAGGGGGAACTGAAGCTTTCTTT. It encodes CASSLEGGTEAFF.

The rearrangement links TRBV7-9 to TRBJ2-3, with D perhaps TRBD1 (5 bases). The CDR3 has 9 amino acids. The germline gives CDR1 SEHNR, CDR2 FQNEAQ (reference sequence). The CDR3 is CGGEGAQYF. CDR3 DNA: TGTGGCGGAGAAGGGGCGCAGTATTTT. Looking up the rest from reference TRBV7-9 and TRBJ2-3 gives the full variable domain: DTGVSQNPRHKITKRGQNVTFRCDPISEHNRLYWYRQTLGQGPEFLTYFQNEAQLEKSRLLSDRFSAERPKGSFSTLEIQRTEQGDSAMYLCGGEGAQYFGPGTRLTVL.

The V call is TRBV2, the J call TRBJ1-1, with D perhaps TRBD1 (6 bases). Germline-derived CDR1 and CDR2 are SNHLY and FYNNEI. There are 14 residues in the CDR3. V was clipped by 6 bases and J by 6 bases, with 17 bases between them. The CDR3 reads CASRHAGVDAEAFF. CDR3 DNA sequence: TGTGCCAGCAGGCATGCAGGGGTTGATGCTGAAGCTTTCTTT.

The chain is built from TRBV11-2 and TRBJ2-1; D is ambiguous. Looked up from germline, CDR1 is SGHAT and CDR2 is FQNNGV. Trimming left V 6 bases short and J 0 bases short, with 9 bases between. This CDR3 region has 14 residues. The CDR3 DNA sequence: TGTGCCAGCAGTTTCGCGAGCTCCTACAATGAGCAGTTCTTC. It translates to CASSFASSYNEQFF.

The chain joins TRBV29-1 to TRBJ1-5; 8 bases match TRBD1. The CDR3 is 14 amino acids. Germline-derived CDR1 and CDR2 are SQVTM and ANQGSEA. The V gene end was trimmed by 4 bases and the J gene end by 2 bases; junction bases not matched to a gene: 4. For the CDR3, the DNA is TGCAGCGTTGCAGGGGGCGCGGGCAATCAGCCCCAGCATTTT. Translation gives CSVAGGAGNQPQHF.

The gene calls are TRBV6-1 and TRBJ2-7; the D gene is possibly TRBD2 (6 bases). With 0 bases removed from V and 11 bases from J, the gap between germline ends came to 11 bases. Germline V gene sequence: CDR1 MNHNS, CDR2 SASEGT. The CDR3 consists of 12 residues. The CDR3 region has the DNA TGTGCCAGCAGTGAAGCCTCACGGACTAAGTACTTC. The encoded protein is CASSEASRTKYF.

This chain connects TRBV5-1 to TRBJ1-1; D not resolved. The CDR3 is made up of 13 amino acids. CDR1 and CDR2 (germline): SGHRS, YFSETQ. With 4 bases removed from V and 2 bases from J, the gap between germline ends came to 9 bases. In DNA, the CDR3 is TGCGCCAGCAGCCCCTCCTTCAACACTGAAGCTTTCTTT. This codes for CASSPSFNTEAFF.

The rearrangement links TRBV6-4 to TRBJ1-2; D remains ambiguous. CDR1 and CDR2 (germline): MRHNA, SNTAGT. The length of the CDR3 is 12 residues. V lost 8 bases and J 8 bases, leaving 15 bases between the germline ends. The CDR3 nucleotides read TGTGCCAGCGATGGGCCCTACCGAGGCTACACCTTC. It translates to CASDGPYRGYTF.

The chain is built from TRBV7-3 and TRBJ1-1, with D possibly matching TRBD1 (5 bases). The CDR3 contains 13 residues. V was cut by 5 bases and J by 4 bases, with 11 bases left in between. CDR1 and CDR2 (germline): SGHTA, FQGTGA. CDR3 sequence reads: CASSGQGSTEAFF. The CDR3 bases are TGTGCCAGCAGCGGTCAGGGAAGCACTGAAGCTTTCTTT.

The genes are TRBV4-3 and TRBJ2-6; D remains ambiguous. Germline V gene lookup returns CDR1 LGHNA and CDR2 YSLEER. The CDR3 sequence is 18 residues long. V shed 0 bases and J shed 0 bases, with 12 bases lying between them. The CDR3 sequence is CASSQDGYRSSGANVLTF. In nucleotides, the CDR3 is TGCGCCAGCAGCCAAGATGGTTACAGATCCTCTGGGGCCAACGTCCTGACTTTC.

The chain carries TRBV27 and TRBJ1-1, with a tentative D call TRBD1 (5 bases). Germline CDR1 MNHEY, CDR2 SMNVEV (reference sequence). CDR3 size: 12 residues. Trimming removed 10 bases from V and 6 bases from J, with 15 bases in between. CDR3: CATGEGLAEAFF. CDR3 coding DNA: TGTGCCACCGGGGAGGGGTTGGCTGAAGCTTTCTTT.